The 10 T cell receptor beta chains reported below all come from one sample, sequenced in a study of T cells in Graves' hyperthyroidism and ophthalmopathy. RNA transcripts gave rise to amplified TCR beta CDR3 regions. During a first-round RT-PCR of the TCR CDR3, the HTBI primer set was used. A single record per CDR3 protein comes from TCRdb applying MiXCR to the multiplex PCR reads. In the table there are roughly 380,000 distinct CDR3 sequences, approximately 18% of which are singletons. The sample consisted of blood. Source of these receptors: a woman aged 40 to 50 with Graves' ophthalmopathy.

This clonotype was observed many times. The chain has TRBV27 and TRBJ2-5; weak D call: TRBD1 (5 bases). Between the trimmed V and J ends, which lost 5 bases and 7 bases, there was a span of 26 bases. This CDR3 has 17 amino acids. Germline lookup yields CDR1 MNHEY and CDR2 SMNVEV (reference sequence). CDR3: CASSKTKGAQPQGTQYF. The CDR3 DNA reads as TGTGCCAGCAGTAAAACTAAAGGGGCCCAACCGCAGGGGACCCAGTACTTC.

This clonotype was seen at least ten times. The chain couples TRBV12-3 or TRBV12-4 to TRBJ2-5; D gene unclear. V was cut by 5 bases and J by 3 bases, with 7 bases left in between. This CDR3 region has 12 residues. CDR3 amino acids: CASSGIEETQYF. The CDR3 DNA reads TGTGCCAGCAGTGGGATAGAAGAGACCCAGTACTTC.

This clonotype was observed many times. The chain couples TRBV9 to TRBJ1-2, with D possibly TRBD1 on 5 matching bases. The V gene's germline CDR1 is SGDLS and CDR2 YYNGEE. The ends were cut back, 1 base at V and 6 bases at J, with 19 bases in the middle. This CDR3 region has 16 residues. The CDR3: CASSVSTVMRVNGYTF. The CDR3 DNA is TGTGCCAGCAGCGTATCGACAGTCATGCGTGTGAATGGCTACACCTTC.

This clonotype was seen ten or more times. This chain uses TRBV2 with TRBJ2-7; D is unclear. V was cut by 2 bases and J by 3 bases, with 5 bases left in between. The CDR3 length is 12 residues. The germline CDR1 and CDR2 sequences are SNHLY and FYNNEI. The CDR3 DNA sequence: TGTGCCAGCAGTGAAACCCGCTACGAGCAGTACTTC. Its protein is CASSETRYEQYF.

The chain couples TRBV30 to TRBJ1-2; D is unclear. The CDR3 sequence is 11 residues long. V was trimmed by 4 bases and J by 4 bases, leaving 7 bases between them. Germline CDR1 is GTSNPN and CDR2 is SVGIG (reference sequence). This chain's CDR3 is CAWTPAYGYTF. The CDR3 nucleotides read TGTGCCTGGACACCTGCCTATGGCTACACCTTC.

The chain is built from TRBV18 and TRBJ2-2, with TRBD2 matching 7 bases. CDR1 KGHSH and CDR2 LQKENI come from the germline V gene. CDR3 size: 16 residues. V trimming: 1 base; J trimming: 3 bases; junction bases outside the gene matches: 5. For the CDR3, the DNA is TGTGCCAGCTCACCACGAGCTAGCGGCTACACCGGGGAGCTGTTTTTT. It codes for CASSPRASGYTGELFF.

This clonotype came up many times. The chain joins TRBV2 to TRBJ1-1; no definite D call. This CDR3 is 14 amino acids long. Trimming pared 4 bases from V and 1 base from J, leaving 10 bases between. The germline CDR1 and CDR2 sequences are SNHLY and FYNNEI. CDR3 sequence (DNA): TGTGCCAGCAGTGTTACTGCGGGGAACACTGAAGCTTTCTTT. This translates into CASSVTAGNTEAFF. Drawing the rest from reference TRBV2 and TRBJ1-1, the complete variable domain is EPEVTQTPSHQVTQMGQEVILRCVPISNHLYFYWYRQILGQKVEFLVSFYNNEISEKSEIFDDQFSVERPDGSNFTLKIRSTKLEDSAMYFCASSVTAGNTEAFFGQGTRLTVV.

In this sample, this clonotype turned up many times. V and J are TRBV19 and TRBJ1-6, with D uncertain. Trimming stripped 3 bases from V and 5 bases from J, with 8 bases between. The CDR3 has 14 amino acids. Germline CDR1 LNHDA, CDR2 SQIVND (reference sequence). The CDR3: CASSMRTNNSPLHF. The CDR3 DNA is TGTGCCAGTAGTATGCGGACTAATAATTCACCCCTCCACTTT.

This clonotype showed up many times. The chain carries TRBV28 and TRBJ2-1; D possibly corresponds to TRBD1 (6 bases). The CDR3 totals 14 residues. CDR1 MDHEN and CDR2 SYDVKM come from the germline V gene. V lost 4 bases to trimming and J lost 8 bases, with 15 bases between them. CDR3 DNA: TGTGCCAGCAGTTCCCCGCCAGAGGGGGATGAGCAGTTCTTC. Translation gives CASSSPPEGDEQFF.

The table lists this clonotype with many counts. The chain uses TRBV7-9 and TRBJ1-1; D is perhaps TRBD1 (6 bases). This CDR3 contains 13 residues. Germline-derived CDR1 and CDR2 are SEHNR and FQNEAQ (reference sequence). With 5 bases removed from V and 4 bases from J, the gap between germline ends came to 11 bases. DNA for the CDR3: TGTGCCAGCAGCCTTACAGGGAGCACTGAAGCTTTCTTT. It yields the protein CASSLTGSTEAFF. The variable domain in full, completed from reference TRBV7-9 and TRBJ1-1, reads DTGVSQNPRHKITKRGQNVTFRCDPISEHNRLYWYRQTLGQGPEFLTYFQNEAQLEKSRLLSDRFSAERPKGSFSTLEIQRTEQGDSAMYLCASSLTGSTEAFFGQGTRLTVV.